This paragraph reports one T cell receptor beta chain. The antigen remains undetermined. The CDR3 contains 16 residues. With 6 bases clipped from V and 2 bases from J, the junction kept 11 bases outside the gene matches. Germline V gene data show CDR1 as KGHSH and CDR2 as LQKENI. The data originate from a study of cytomegalovirus exposure and HLA in healthy donors. Points from the study as a whole: In vitro assays verified that a few CMV-associated chains recognized CMV antigens specifically. The finding came from a later analysis; first-cohort TCR clusters tended to co-occur in the roughly 110 validation repertoires. Cytomegalovirus status was reportedly diagnosed by the classifier with high sensitivity and specificity.

Assay used: immunoSEQ multiplex PCR; TCRdb lists only in-frame clones, some missing. Here the sample spans approximately 150,000 clones, about 89% being singletons. The sequencing input was PBMCs. The TCR sequence derives from a woman between 18 and 30 years old in good health and CMV-seropositive. The chain links TRBV18 to TRBJ1-2; 8 bases map to TRBD1. The CDR3 DNA sequence: TGTGCCAGCTCCCCAAACCGGGACAGGCTAAACTATGGCTACACCTTC. It translates to CASSPNRDRLNYGYTF.